The 11 T cell receptor beta chains reported below all come from one sample, sequenced in a study of response to subunit inactivated influenza vaccine. Via MiXCR, TCRdb re-called the RT-PCR reads, giving one row per CDR3 protein. The sample records about 650,000 distinct CDR3 sequences, about 15% being singletons. Here the sequenced sample was PBMCs from blood, taken roughly 15 days before vaccination. The receptors were sampled from a man aged 50-60 years who received an inactivated influenza vaccine.

This chain links TRBV14 with TRBJ1-1; D possibly corresponds to TRBD1 (6 bases). Trimming took 6 bases from V and 5 from J, leaving 16 bases between them. CDR3 length equals 14 residues. From germline, CDR1 is SGHDN and CDR2 FVKESK. CDR3 residues: CASSGGPGRTEAFF. The CDR3 bases are TGTGCCAGCAGTGGGGGGCCGGGGAGGACTGAAGCTTTCTTT.

This chain uses TRBV20-1 with TRBJ1-1; TRBD1 matches at 8 bases. CDR3 length equals 12 residues. In germline, CDR1 is DFQATT, CDR2 SNEGSKA (reference sequence). With V trimmed by 5 bases and J by 9 bases, 8 bases remained unmatched. CDR3 protein: CSAGQGGGQAFF. For the CDR3, the DNA is TGCAGTGCTGGACAGGGAGGAGGCCAAGCTTTCTTT.

This clonotype was seen at least ten times. The rearrangement joins TRBV12-3 or TRBV12-4 to TRBJ1-5, with D tentatively TRBD1 (5 bases). Between the trimmed V and J ends, which lost 3 bases and 6 bases, there was a span of 12 bases. The CDR3 has 14 residues. The CDR3 reads CASSFTQGPQPQHF. CDR3 in DNA: TGTGCCAGCAGTTTTACCCAGGGTCCTCAGCCCCAGCATTTT.

The J gene is TRBJ2-7, the V gene TRBV20-1, with no clear D. Germline assignment: CDR1 DFQATT and CDR2 SNEGSKA (reference sequence). The CDR3 runs to 14 residues. Trimming pared 0 bases from V and 3 bases from J, leaving 12 bases between. The CDR3 region is CSARDLRQNYEQYF. The CDR3, as DNA: TGCAGTGCTAGAGATCTTCGACAAAACTACGAGCAGTACTTC.

This clonotype was detected ten times or more. The germline gene is not matched at one end of the junction; a read error may be the cause. CDR3 in amino acids: CASSPRGYEQYF. Here the CDR3 DNA reads TGTGCCAGCAGTCCCAGGGGGTACGAGCAGTACTTC. The genes are TRBV5-1 and TRBJ2-7; 7 nucleotides align to TRBD1. Germline lookup yields CDR1 SGHRS and CDR2 YFSETQ. The CDR3 has 12 residues.

The chain uses TRBV27 and TRBJ2-4; D tentatively reads TRBD1 or TRBD2 (6 bases each). The CDR3 length is 15 residues. The V end was cut by 5 bases, the J end by 6 bases, with 17 bases between. Germline loops: CDR1 MNHEY, CDR2 SMNVEV (reference sequence). CDR3: CASSPLWGRGNIQYF. DNA of the CDR3: TGTGCCAGCAGTCCCCTCTGGGGGCGGGGAAACATTCAGTACTTC.

The V gene is TRBV24-1, the J gene TRBJ2-1; D may be TRBD2 (6 bases). The germline V gene encodes CDR1 KGHDR and CDR2 SFDVKD. Trimming cost V 4 bases and J 4 bases, with 10 bases left between them. This CDR3 has 14 amino acids. The CDR3 sequence: CATSEGTSYNEQFF. For the CDR3, the DNA is TGTGCCACCAGTGAAGGGACTTCGTACAATGAGCAGTTCTTC.

In its sample, this clonotype was seen a few times. The chain combines TRBV10-3 with TRBJ2-5, with a tentative D call TRBD1 (5 bases). Per germline, CDR1 ENHRY and CDR2 SYGVKD. The CDR3 contains 15 residues. V lost 0 bases and J lost 2, with 10 bases in between. The CDR3 sequence: CAISESAREQETQYF. The CDR3 coding sequence is TGTGCCATCAGTGAGTCTGCCAGGGAACAAGAGACCCAGTACTTC.

This chain connects TRBV21-1 to TRBJ2-2; the DNA was not compared with TRBD1, the D call given in the table. TRBV21-1 is deemed a pseudogene. There are 12 residues in the CDR3. DNA for the CDR3: TGTGCCAGCAGCAAAGAGGACAGAGAGCTGTTTTTT. Protein sequence: CASSKEDRELFF.

A few counts support this clonotype. CDR3 bases: TGCAGTGCTAGTGCTTCCCTAGACAATCAGCCCCAGCATTTT. It specifies CSASASLDNQPQHF. The chain joins TRBV20-1 to TRBJ1-5; D unresolved. Looked up from germline, CDR1 is DFQATT and CDR2 is SNEGSKA (reference sequence). This CDR3 comprises 14 residues. V was clipped by 3 bases and J by 3 bases, with 12 bases between them.

This clonotype turned up a few times. The CDR3 bases are TGCAGTGCTAGGCGGCAGGCGAACCCCTACGAGCAGTACTTC. Translating it yields CSARRQANPYEQYF. The chain joins TRBV20-1 to TRBJ2-7; D is unclear. With 3 bases removed from V and 2 bases from J, the gap between germline ends came to 14 bases. Per germline, CDR1 DFQATT and CDR2 SNEGSKA (reference sequence). The CDR3 totals 14 residues.